The 22 T cell receptor beta chains below were found in one sample sequenced in a study of control samples from healthy donors and cancer patients. Measured with immunoSEQ multiplex PCR; TCRdb has only the in-frame clones, and not every one. The data contain over 150,000 clones, 90% to 95% of them singletons. The source material was blood. The receptors were sampled from a man between 18 and 35 years old in good health.

The V gene is TRBV13, the J gene TRBJ1-2; 9 nucleotides line up with TRBD1. Germline CDR1 reads PRHDT; CDR2 reads FYEKMQ (reference sequence). The CDR3 loop spans 12 amino acids. The ends lost 8 bases at V and 9 bases at J; junction bases unmatched: 7. For the CDR3, the DNA is TGTGCCAGCGTCCGGACAGGGGAGAGCTACACCTTC. This translates into CASVRTGESYTF.

The CDR3: CASSQSAYEQYF. The CDR3 DNA reads as TGTGCCAGCAGTCAATCCGCCTACGAGCAGTACTTC. This chain joins TRBV12-3 or TRBV12-4 and TRBJ2-7; D gene uncertain. V shed 5 bases and J shed 2 bases, with 7 bases lying between them. The length of the CDR3 is 12 residues.

V is TRBV23-1 and J is TRBJ1-5; D is possibly TRBD1 (6 bases). TRBV23-1 is recorded as an ORF, its role being uncertain. This CDR3 region has 16 residues. Between the trimmed V and J ends, which lost 0 bases and 2 bases, there was a span of 11 bases. The CDR3: CASSQSEDSCNQPQHF. The CDR3 DNA follows: TGCGCCAGCAGTCAATCGGAGGACAGCTGCAATCAGCCCCAGCATTTT.

J is TRBJ2-1 and V is TRBV18; no reliable D call. This CDR3 comprises 13 residues. Germline CDR1 KGHSH, CDR2 LQKENI. The V and J ends lost 3 bases and 9 bases respectively, with 12 bases between them. The CDR3 DNA reads TGTGCCAGCTCACCGCGAACGACTGGTGAGCAGTTCTTC. Its translation: CASSPRTTGEQFF.

This chain connects TRBV5-1 to TRBJ2-3; no clear D. The CDR3 sequence is 12 residues long. Trimming cost V 4 bases and J 5 bases, with 8 bases left between them. CDR1 is SGHRS and CDR2 is YFSETQ in the germline V gene. CDR3 region: CASSPRGDTQYF. Written as DNA, the CDR3 is TGCGCCAGCAGCCCCAGAGGAGATACGCAGTATTTT.

The chain joins TRBV9 to TRBJ1-1; D is undetermined. The CDR3 runs to 15 residues. Germline V gene data show CDR1 as SGDLS and CDR2 as YYNGEE. V gave up 1 base and J gave up 4 bases, with 14 bases separating them. This chain's CDR3 is CASSVTTASSTEAFF. The CDR3 nucleotides are TGTGCCAGCAGCGTAACTACGGCGTCGAGCACTGAAGCTTTCTTT.

The chain links TRBV9 to TRBJ2-7; tentatively, D is TRBD1 (5 bases). The length of the CDR3 is 14 residues. Germline CDR1 and CDR2: SGDLS and YYNGEE. V lost 0 bases and J 7 bases, leaving 14 bases between the germline ends. CDR3 amino acids: CASSVDPGWGEQYF. DNA of the CDR3: TGTGCCAGCAGCGTAGATCCAGGGTGGGGTGAGCAGTACTTC.

This chain uses TRBV3-1 (or the pseudogene TRBV3-2) with TRBJ1-4, with TRBD1 matching 7 bases. V was clipped by 1 base and J by 7 bases; unmatched bases: 6. From germline, CDR1 is LGHDT and CDR2 YNNKEL (reference sequence). The CDR3 extends over 15 amino acids. In nucleotides, the CDR3 is TGTGCCAGCAGCCAAGGACCGGGGACAGCTGAAAAACTGTTTTTT. Amino acids: CASSQGPGTAEKLFF.

The rearrangement links TRBV4-1 to TRBJ1-5, with D possibly matching TRBD1 (6 bases). The CDR3 loop spans 14 amino acids. Per the germline V gene, CDR1 is MGHRA and CDR2 is YSYEKL. V shed 4 bases and J shed 7 bases, with 14 bases lying between them. CDR3 sequence: CASSLLDSQQPQHF. CDR3 coding DNA: TGCGCCAGCAGCCTCTTGGACAGTCAACAGCCCCAGCATTTT.

The rearrangement links TRBV5-6 to TRBJ2-6; D unresolved. The germline V gene encodes CDR1 SGHDT and CDR2 YYEEEE. Deletions cut 4 bases from V and 0 bases from J, with 2 bases between. This CDR3 region has 13 residues. CDR3 coding DNA: TGTGCCAGCAGCCTCTCTGGGGCCAACGTCCTGACTTTC. Its protein product is CASSLSGANVLTF.

V usage is TRBV28 and J usage is TRBJ2-7; no reliable D call. Germline CDR1 is MDHEN and CDR2 is SYDVKM. V was shortened by 2 bases and J by 2 bases, with 16 bases between the two germline ends. CDR3 size: 16 residues. The CDR3 here is CASSLAATDITYEQYF. The CDR3 region has the DNA TGTGCCAGCAGTTTAGCCGCTACCGACATAACCTACGAGCAGTACTTC.

The J gene is TRBJ2-4, the V gene TRBV28, with TRBD2 matching 8 bases. Germline trimming cut 7 bases from V and 3 bases from J; bases unmatched to any gene: 35. Per germline, CDR1 MDHEN and CDR2 SYDVKM. The CDR3 is 24 amino acids. The CDR3, as DNA: TGTGCCAGCAAAGCCTTACGAACGCCCCAGACACGAACGGTAGCGGGGACGGTCAAAAACATTCAGTACTTC. This sequence encodes CASKALRTPQTRTVAGTVKNIQYF.

The chain uses TRBV2 and TRBJ1-5, with D uncertain. Germline-derived CDR1 and CDR2 are SNHLY and FYNNEI. V was cut by 6 bases and J by 3 bases, with 12 bases left in between. This CDR3 comprises 14 residues. The CDR3: CASREGRNNQPQHF. CDR3 coding DNA: TGTGCCAGCAGGGAGGGCAGGAACAATCAGCCCCAGCATTTT.

The CDR3 DNA sequence: TGTGCCAGCAGCCAAGGGGCAGGGGGCAACGAGCAGTACTTC. Translating it yields CASSQGAGGNEQYF. This sequence joins TRBV14 and TRBJ2-7; 8 positions agree with TRBD1. The CDR3 sequence is 14 residues long. CDR1 SGHDN and CDR2 FVKESK come from the germline V gene. V trimming: 1 base; J trimming: 5 bases; junction bases outside the gene matches: 4.

The chain recombines TRBV10-2 with TRBJ2-1, with D possibly matching TRBD1 (6 bases). The CDR3 consists of 14 residues. From germline, CDR1 is WSHSY and CDR2 SAAADI. V lost 7 bases to trimming and J lost 6 bases, with 16 bases between them. CDR3 amino acids: CASNTGMGINEQFF. DNA for the CDR3: TGCGCCAGCAATACAGGGATGGGGATCAATGAGCAGTTCTTC.

The J gene is TRBJ1-2, the V gene TRBV20-1; D not certain. The germline V gene encodes CDR1 DFQATT and CDR2 SNEGSKA (reference sequence). This CDR3 is 11 amino acids long. V lost 0 bases, J lost 8 bases, and 7 bases lay in between. CDR3 sequence (DNA): TGCAGTGCTAGAGAGTCGAAGGGCTACACCTTC. Its translation is CSARESKGYTF.

This clone has only one observation. J is TRBJ2-3 and V is TRBV12-3 or TRBV12-4; D possibly corresponds to TRBD1 (5 bases). Trimming shortened V by 5 bases and J by 10 bases, and 16 bases separated the two germline ends. This CDR3 is built from 13 residues. CDR3 DNA sequence: TGTGCCAGCAGTCCGGAAGGGGTGGGCGCGCAGTATTTT. Translated: CASSPEGVGAQYF.

The chain has TRBV6-4 and TRBJ2-3; either TRBD1 or TRBD2 may fit D (5 bases each). The CDR3 loop spans 16 amino acids. Germline V gene data show CDR1 as MRHNA and CDR2 as SNTAGT. With 6 bases removed from V and 0 bases from J, the gap between germline ends came to 16 bases. The CDR3 DNA reads as TGTGCCAGCAGCGAGGGGCTCGGACTTAGCACAGATACGCAGTATTTT. Protein sequence: CASSEGLGLSTDTQYF.

This clone was observed a handful of times. The chain joins TRBV12-5 to TRBJ2-3, with D perhaps matching TRBD1 or TRBD2 (5 bases each). This CDR3 region has 18 residues. V was cut by 0 bases and J by 0 bases, with 16 bases left in between. Germline assignment: CDR1 LGHNT and CDR2 FRNRAP. This chain's CDR3 is CASGLVRDGRTSTDTQYF. CDR3 in DNA: TGTGCTAGTGGTTTGGTAAGGGACGGCAGAACTAGCACAGATACGCAGTATTTT.

This sequence joins TRBV7-3 and TRBJ2-3; D might be TRBD2 (5 bases). Trimming took 5 bases from V and 2 from J, leaving 5 bases between them. The CDR3 is 12 amino acids. Per germline, CDR1 SGHTA and CDR2 FQGTGA. CDR3 residues: CASSRDTDTQYF. CDR3 DNA: TGTGCCAGCAGCCGGGACACAGATACGCAGTATTTT.

This clone was detected only once. V usage is TRBV7-9 and J usage is TRBJ2-2; D remains unclear. CDR3 length: 13 amino acids. V lost 5 bases and J 9 bases, leaving 13 bases between the germline ends. Germline-derived CDR1 and CDR2 are SEHNR and FQNEAQ (reference sequence). As DNA, the CDR3 is TGTGCCAGCAGCATGGACGGTCCCCGGGAGCTGTTTTTT. Translation: CASSMDGPRELFF.

J is TRBJ2-5 and V is TRBV6-5; possibly TRBD1 for D (5 bases). Germline V gives CDR1 MNHEY, CDR2 SVGAGI. V shed 7 bases and J shed 8 bases, with 11 bases lying between them. This CDR3 spans 11 amino acids. CDR3 residues: CASTRGDTQYF. In DNA form, the CDR3 reads TGTGCCAGCACTAGGGGTGATACCCAGTACTTC.